This T cell receptor beta chain was obtained from a study of blood T cell repertoires in COVID-19. This table comes from immunoSEQ multiplex PCR, and its TCRdb copy is limited to in-frame clones, with some not included. Counted here are 450,000 or so clones, around 89% occurring once; the ten biggest clones make up around 1.5%. CDR1 SGHDT and CDR2 YYEEEE come from the germline V gene. V gave up 4 bases and J gave up 6 bases, with 14 bases separating them. CDR3 length: 15 residues. V usage is TRBV5-6 and J usage is TRBJ1-6; a possible D gene is TRBD1 (5 bases). This sequence was found in a woman aged 40 to 50 with COVID-19, enrolled during active disease. The material sequenced was peripheral blood. CDR3 coding DNA: TGTGCCAGCAGCCCCAGACAGTCTATTAATTCACCCCTCCACTTT. The encoded protein is CASSPRQSINSPLHF.